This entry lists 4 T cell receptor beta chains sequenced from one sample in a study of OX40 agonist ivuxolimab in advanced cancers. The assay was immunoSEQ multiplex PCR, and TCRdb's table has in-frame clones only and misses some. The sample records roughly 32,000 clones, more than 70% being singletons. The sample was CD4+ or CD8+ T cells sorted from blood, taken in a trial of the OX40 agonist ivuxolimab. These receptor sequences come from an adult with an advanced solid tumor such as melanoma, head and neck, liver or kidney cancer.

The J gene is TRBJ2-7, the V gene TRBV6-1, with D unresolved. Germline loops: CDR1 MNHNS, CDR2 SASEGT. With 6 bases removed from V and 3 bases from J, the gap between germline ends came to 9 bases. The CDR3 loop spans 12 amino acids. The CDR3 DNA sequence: TGTGCCAGCAGCCTTCCTTACTACGAGCAGTACTTC. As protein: CASSLPYYEQYF.

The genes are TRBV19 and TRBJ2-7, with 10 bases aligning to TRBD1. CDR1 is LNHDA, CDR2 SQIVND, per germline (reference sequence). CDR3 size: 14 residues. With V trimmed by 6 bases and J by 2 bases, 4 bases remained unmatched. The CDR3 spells CASSPTGGTYEQYF. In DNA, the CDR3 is TGTGCCAGTAGCCCGACAGGGGGCACCTACGAGCAGTACTTC.

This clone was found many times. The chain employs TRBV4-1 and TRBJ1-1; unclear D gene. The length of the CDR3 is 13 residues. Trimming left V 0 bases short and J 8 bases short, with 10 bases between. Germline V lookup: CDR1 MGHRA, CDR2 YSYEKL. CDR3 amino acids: CASSQESHPEAFF. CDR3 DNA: TGCGCCAGCAGCCAAGAGAGCCACCCCGAAGCTTTCTTT.

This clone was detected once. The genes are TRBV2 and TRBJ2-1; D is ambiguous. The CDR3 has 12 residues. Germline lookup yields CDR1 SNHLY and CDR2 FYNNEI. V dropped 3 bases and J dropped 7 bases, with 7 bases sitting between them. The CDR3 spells CASSEWVNEQFF. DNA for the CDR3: TGTGCCAGCAGTGAGTGGGTGAATGAGCAGTTCTTC.